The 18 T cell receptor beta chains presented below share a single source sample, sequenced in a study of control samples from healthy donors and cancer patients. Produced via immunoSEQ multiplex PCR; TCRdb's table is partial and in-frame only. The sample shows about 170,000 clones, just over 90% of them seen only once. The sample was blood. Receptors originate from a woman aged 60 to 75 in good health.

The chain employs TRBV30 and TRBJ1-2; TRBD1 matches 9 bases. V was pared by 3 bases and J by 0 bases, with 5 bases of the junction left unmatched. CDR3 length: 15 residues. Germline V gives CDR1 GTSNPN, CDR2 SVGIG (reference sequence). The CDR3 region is CAWSLGTGPNYGYTF. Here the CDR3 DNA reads TGTGCCTGGAGCCTAGGGACAGGGCCTAACTATGGCTACACCTTC.

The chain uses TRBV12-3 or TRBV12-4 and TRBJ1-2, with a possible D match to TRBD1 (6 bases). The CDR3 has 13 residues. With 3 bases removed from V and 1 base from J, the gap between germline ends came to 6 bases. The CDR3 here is CASSLGHNYGYTF. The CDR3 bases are TGTGCCAGCAGTTTGGGACATAACTATGGCTACACCTTC.

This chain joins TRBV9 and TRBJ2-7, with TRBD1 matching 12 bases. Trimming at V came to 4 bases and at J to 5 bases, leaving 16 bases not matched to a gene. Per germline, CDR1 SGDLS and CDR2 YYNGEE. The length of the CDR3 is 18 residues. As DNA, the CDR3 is TGTGCCAGCAGCCCCCTAACTGGGGGGACAGGGGGCAAAGACGAGCAGTACTTC. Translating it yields CASSPLTGGTGGKDEQYF.

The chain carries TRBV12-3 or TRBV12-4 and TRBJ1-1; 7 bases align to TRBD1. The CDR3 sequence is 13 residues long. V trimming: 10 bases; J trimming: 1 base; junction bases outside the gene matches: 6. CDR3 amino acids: CATFGQENTEAFF. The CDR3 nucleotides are TGTGCCACGTTTGGACAGGAGAACACTGAAGCTTTCTTT.

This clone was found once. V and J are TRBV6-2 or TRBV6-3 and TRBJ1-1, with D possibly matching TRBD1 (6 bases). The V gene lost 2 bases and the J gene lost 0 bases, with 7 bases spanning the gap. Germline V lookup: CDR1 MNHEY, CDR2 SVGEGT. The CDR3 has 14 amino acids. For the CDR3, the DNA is TGTGCCAGCAGTTACAGGGGGATGAACACTGAAGCTTTCTTT. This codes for CASSYRGMNTEAFF.

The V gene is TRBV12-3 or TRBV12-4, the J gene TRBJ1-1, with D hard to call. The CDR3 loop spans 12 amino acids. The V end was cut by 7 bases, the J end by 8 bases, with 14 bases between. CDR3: CASTQERREAFF. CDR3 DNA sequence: TGTGCCAGCACCCAAGAAAGGAGAGAAGCTTTCTTT.

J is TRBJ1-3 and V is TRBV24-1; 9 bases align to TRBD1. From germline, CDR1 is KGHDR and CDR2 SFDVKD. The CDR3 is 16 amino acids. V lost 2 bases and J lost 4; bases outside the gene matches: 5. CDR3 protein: CATSDYDRGVGNTIYF. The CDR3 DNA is TGTGCCACCAGTGATTACGACAGGGGGGTAGGAAACACCATATATTTT.

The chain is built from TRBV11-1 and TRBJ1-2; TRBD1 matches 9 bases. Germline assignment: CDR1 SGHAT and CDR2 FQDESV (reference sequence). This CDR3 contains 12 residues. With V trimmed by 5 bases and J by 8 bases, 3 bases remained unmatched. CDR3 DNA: TGTGCCAGCAGCCGACAGGGGGAAGGCTACACCTTC. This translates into CASSRQGEGYTF.

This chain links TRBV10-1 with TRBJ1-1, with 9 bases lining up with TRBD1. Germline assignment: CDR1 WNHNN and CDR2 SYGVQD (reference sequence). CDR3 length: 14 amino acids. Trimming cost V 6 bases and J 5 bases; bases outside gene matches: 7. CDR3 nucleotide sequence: TGCGCCAGCAGGAGGGACAGGGATAAGACTGAAGCTTTCTTT. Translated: CASRRDRDKTEAFF.

The CDR3 spells CASSTPGRGNTEAFF. The CDR3 DNA sequence: TGTGCCAGCAGTACCCCGGGTAGGGGGAACACTGAAGCTTTCTTT. The gene calls are TRBV2 and TRBJ1-1; possibly TRBD1 for D (5 bases). The CDR3 spans 15 residues. Germline CDR1 and CDR2: SNHLY and FYNNEI. Trimming shortened V by 5 bases and J by 1 base, and 14 bases separated the two germline ends.

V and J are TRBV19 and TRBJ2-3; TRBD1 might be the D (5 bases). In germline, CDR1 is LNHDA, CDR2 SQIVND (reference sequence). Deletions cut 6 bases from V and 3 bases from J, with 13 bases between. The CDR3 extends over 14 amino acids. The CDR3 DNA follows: TGTGCCAGTAGCAGTGGGGCAGAGACAGATACGCAGTATTTT. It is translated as CASSSGAETDTQYF.

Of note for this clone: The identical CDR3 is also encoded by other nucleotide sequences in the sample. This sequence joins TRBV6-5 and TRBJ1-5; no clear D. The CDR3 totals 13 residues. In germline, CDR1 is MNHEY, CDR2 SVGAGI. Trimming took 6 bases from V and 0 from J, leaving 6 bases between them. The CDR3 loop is CASRPYSNQPQHF. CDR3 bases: TGTGCCAGCAGGCCCTATAGCAATCAGCCCCAGCATTTT.

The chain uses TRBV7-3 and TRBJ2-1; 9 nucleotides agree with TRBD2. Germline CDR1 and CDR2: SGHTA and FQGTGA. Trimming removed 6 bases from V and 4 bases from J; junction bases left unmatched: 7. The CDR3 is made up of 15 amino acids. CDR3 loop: CASSFSGGLYNEQFF. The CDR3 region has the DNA TGTGCCAGCAGTTTTAGCGGGGGACTATACAATGAGCAGTTCTTC.

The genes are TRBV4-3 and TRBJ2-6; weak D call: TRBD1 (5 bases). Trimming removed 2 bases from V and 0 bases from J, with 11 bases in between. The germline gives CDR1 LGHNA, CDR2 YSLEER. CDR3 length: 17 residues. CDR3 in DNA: TGCGCCAGCAGCCAAACCACAGGCGTCTCTGGGGCCAACGTCCTGACTTTC. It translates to CASSQTTGVSGANVLTF.

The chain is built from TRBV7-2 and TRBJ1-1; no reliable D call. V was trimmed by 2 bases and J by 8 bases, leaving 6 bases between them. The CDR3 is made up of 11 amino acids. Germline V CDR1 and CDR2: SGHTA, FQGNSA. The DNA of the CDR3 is TGTGCCAGCAGCTTACAGGTCGAAGCTTTCTTT. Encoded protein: CASSLQVEAFF.

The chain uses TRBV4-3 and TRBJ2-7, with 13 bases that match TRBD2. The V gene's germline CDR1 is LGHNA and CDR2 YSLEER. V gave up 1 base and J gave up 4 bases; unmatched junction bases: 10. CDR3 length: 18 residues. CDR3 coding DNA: TGCGCCAGCAGCCAAGGGGCCGGCTCGGGACTAGCGGGATACGAGCAGTACTTC. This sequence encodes CASSQGAGSGLAGYEQYF.

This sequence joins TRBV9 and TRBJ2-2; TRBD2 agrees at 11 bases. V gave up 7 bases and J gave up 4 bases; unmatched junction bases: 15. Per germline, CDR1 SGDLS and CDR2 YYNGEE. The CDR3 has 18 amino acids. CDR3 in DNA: TGTGCCAGCGCCGTAGGAGTAGCGGGGGGGCGCGGCACCGGGGAGCTGTTTTTT. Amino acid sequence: CASAVGVAGGRGTGELFF. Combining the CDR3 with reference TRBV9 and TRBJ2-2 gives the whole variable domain DSGVTQTPKHLITATGQRVTLRCSPRSGDLSVYWYQQSLDQGLQFLIQYYNGEERAKGNILERFSAQQFPDLHSELNLSSLELGDSALYFCASAVGVAGGRGTGELFFGEGSRLTVL.

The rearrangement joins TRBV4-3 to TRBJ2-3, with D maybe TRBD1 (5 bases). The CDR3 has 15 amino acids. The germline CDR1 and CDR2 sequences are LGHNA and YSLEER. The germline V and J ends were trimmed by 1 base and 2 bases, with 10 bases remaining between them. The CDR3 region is CASSQADRVTDTQYF. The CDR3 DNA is TGCGCCAGCAGCCAAGCAGACAGAGTCACAGATACGCAGTATTTT.